This TCR beta chain was sequenced for a study of OX40 agonist ivuxolimab in advanced cancers. Excluded were patients having autoimmune disease history or systemic immunosuppression. The germline V and J ends were trimmed by 7 bases and 5 bases, with 18 bases remaining between them. The CDR3 consists of 14 residues. Germline CDR1 is SGHAT and CDR2 is FQNNGV. Profiled with immunoSEQ multiplex PCR; TCRdb holds only in-frame clones, not every one. The profile shows tens of thousands of clones, around nine tenths of them singletons. Study-wide results and limits: CD4+ and CD8+ blood T cells expanded clonally by week 6 at 0.1 to 3.0 mg/kg.

Concerning this clone: The antigen remains undetermined.

The TCR originated in an adult with an advanced solid tumor such as melanoma, head and neck, liver or kidney cancer. The material was CD4+ or CD8+ T cells sorted from blood, obtained in a trial of the OX40 agonist ivuxolimab. The gene calls are TRBV11-2 and TRBJ2-7; perhaps TRBD1 as D (6 bases). The CDR3 spells CASKLGRGNNEQYF. The CDR3 nucleotides are TGTGCCAGCAAGCTGGGCAGGGGCAACAACGAGCAGTACTTC.